This T cell receptor (beta chain) was observed in a study of T cell responses to AZD1222 COVID-19 vaccine. Measured with immunoSEQ multiplex PCR; TCRdb has only the in-frame clones, and not every one. This table has approximately 200,000 clones, about nine tenths appearing once. The CDR3 is 13 residues long. V gave up 8 bases and J gave up 3 bases, with 14 bases separating them. The germline gives CDR1 MNHEY, CDR2 SMNVEV (reference sequence). This TCR was sampled from an adult who received the AZD1222 COVID-19 vaccine. Sequenced material: peripheral blood, taken 28 days after the second AZD1222 dose. The chain carries TRBV27 and TRBJ2-7, with TRBD2 as a possible D gene (6 bases). The CDR3 DNA sequence: TGTGCCAGCTCCCCGGGACTCTTCTACGAGCAGTACTTC. This codes for CASSPGLFYEQYF.